This T cell receptor (beta chain) was documented in a study of shared clonotypes between healthy human individuals. Per germline, CDR1 SGHNT and CDR2 YYREEE (reference sequence). Trimming took 4 bases from V and 1 from J, leaving 15 bases between them. The CDR3 has 15 residues. Naive CD8 cells, CD45RO-negative and positively selected for CCR7, excluded terminally differentiated effector memory CD45RA+ cells. DNA at about 190 ng, about 30,000 T cell genomes, went into sorted-subset replicate PCRs. The table came from immunoSEQ multiplex PCR; TCRdb's copy has only in-frame clones and leaves some out. Among roughly 850,000 clones listed, 96% were seen once.

The clonotype was recovered from a young man in good health. The chain employs TRBV5-4 and TRBJ2-7, with D possibly being TRBD2 (6 bases). Sequenced sample: naive CD8+ T cells sorted from blood. CDR3 loop: CASSRLGEASYEQYF. CDR3 sequence (DNA): TGTGCCAGCAGCCGACTGGGGGAGGCATCCTACGAGCAGTACTTC. The full variable domain, rest sourced from reference TRBV5-4 and TRBJ2-7, is ETGVTQSPTHLIKTRGQQVTLRCSSQSGHNTVSWYQQALGQGPQFIFQYYREEENGRGNFPPRFSGLQFPNYSSELNVNALELDDSALYLCASSRLGEASYEQYFGPGTRLTVT.